This paragraph covers one T cell receptor beta chain sequence. No antigen is known for it. These data come from a study of blood T cells in healthy people across ages. This CDR3 has 13 amino acids. Germline CDR1 reads MGHDK; CDR2 reads SYGVNS. The germline V and J ends were trimmed by 1 base and 2 bases, with 5 bases remaining between them. Combining a sample-barcoded 5' primer with a J-beta primer mix, a second PCR ran for 7 to 11 cycles. One entry per CDR3 protein results from TCRdb running MiXCR on the 5' RACE reads. Here the sample spans about 780,000 distinct CDR3 sequences, around half being singletons. Study-level findings and limits: Long-lived donors exceeded aged donors in naive CD4+ cells and diversity. It was held that the diversity estimates obtained from one million T cells were underestimates.

The sequence was obtained from an elderly man in good health. The sample consisted of blood. V gene TRBV25-1 combines with J gene TRBJ1-1; D remains unclear. Here the CDR3 reads CASSESRNTEAFF. The CDR3 DNA is TGTGCCAGCAGTGAATCCAGAAACACTGAAGCTTTCTTT.